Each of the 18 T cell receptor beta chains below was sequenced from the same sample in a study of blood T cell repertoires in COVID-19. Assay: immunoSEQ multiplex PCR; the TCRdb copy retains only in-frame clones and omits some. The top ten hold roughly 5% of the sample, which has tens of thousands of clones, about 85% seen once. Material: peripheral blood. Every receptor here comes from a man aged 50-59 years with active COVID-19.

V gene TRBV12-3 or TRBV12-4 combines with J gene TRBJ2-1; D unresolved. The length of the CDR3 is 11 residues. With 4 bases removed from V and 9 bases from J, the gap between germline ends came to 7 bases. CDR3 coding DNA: TGTGCCAGCAGTTCGGGTGGTGAGCAGTTCTTC. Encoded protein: CASSSGGEQFF.

Here the CDR3 reads CASSQDDSEYTEAFF. The CDR3 DNA is TGCGCCAGCAGCCAAGATGACAGCGAATACACTGAAGCTTTCTTT. The rearrangement joins TRBV4-1 to TRBJ1-1, with a weak D call TRBD1 (5 bases). The CDR3 spans 15 residues. CDR1 is MGHRA, CDR2 YSYEKL, per germline. V was cut by 0 bases and J by 3 bases, with 11 bases left in between.

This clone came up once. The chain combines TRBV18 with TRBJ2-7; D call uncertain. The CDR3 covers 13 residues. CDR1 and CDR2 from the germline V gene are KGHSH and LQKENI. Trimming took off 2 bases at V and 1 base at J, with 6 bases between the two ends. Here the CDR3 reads CASSPSGSYEQYF. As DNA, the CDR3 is TGTGCCAGCTCACCATCAGGTTCCTACGAGCAGTACTTC.

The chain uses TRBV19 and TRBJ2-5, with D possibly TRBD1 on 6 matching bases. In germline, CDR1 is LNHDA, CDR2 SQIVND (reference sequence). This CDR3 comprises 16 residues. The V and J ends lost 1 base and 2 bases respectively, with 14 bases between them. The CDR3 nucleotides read TGTGCCAGTAGTATAGCATCAGGGGATGTACAAGAGACCCAGTACTTC. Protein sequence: CASSIASGDVQETQYF.

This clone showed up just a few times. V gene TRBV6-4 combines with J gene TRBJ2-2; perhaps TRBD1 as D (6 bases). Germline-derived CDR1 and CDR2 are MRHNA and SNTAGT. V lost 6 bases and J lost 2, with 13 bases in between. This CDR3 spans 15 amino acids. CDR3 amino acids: CASSPGHENTGELFF. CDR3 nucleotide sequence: TGTGCCAGCAGCCCGGGACACGAAAACACCGGGGAGCTGTTTTTT.

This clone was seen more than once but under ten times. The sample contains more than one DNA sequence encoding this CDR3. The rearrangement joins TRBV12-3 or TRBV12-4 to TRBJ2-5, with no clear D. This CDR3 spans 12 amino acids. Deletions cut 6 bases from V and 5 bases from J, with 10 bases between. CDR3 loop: CASSPTRETQYF. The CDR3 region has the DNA TGTGCCAGCAGCCCAACCCGGGAGACCCAGTACTTC.

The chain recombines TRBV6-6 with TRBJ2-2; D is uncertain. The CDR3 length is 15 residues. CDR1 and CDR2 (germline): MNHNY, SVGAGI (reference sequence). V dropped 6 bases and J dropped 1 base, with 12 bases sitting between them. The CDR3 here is CASRHATQNTGELFF. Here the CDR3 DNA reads TGTGCCAGCAGGCATGCGACTCAGAACACCGGGGAGCTGTTTTTT.

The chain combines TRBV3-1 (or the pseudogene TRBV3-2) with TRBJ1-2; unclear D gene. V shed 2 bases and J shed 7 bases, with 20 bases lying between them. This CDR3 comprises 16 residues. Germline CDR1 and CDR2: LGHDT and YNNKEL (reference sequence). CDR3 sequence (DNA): TGTGCCAGCAGCCAACTCCTCGGCAAGGGAGCCGGTGGCTACACCTTC. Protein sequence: CASSQLLGKGAGGYTF.

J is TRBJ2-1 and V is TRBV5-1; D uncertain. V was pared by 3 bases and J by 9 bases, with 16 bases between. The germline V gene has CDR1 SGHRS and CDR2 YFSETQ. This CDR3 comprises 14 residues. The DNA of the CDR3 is TGCGCCAGCAGCTCCGAGACCCAGAGGAGTGAGCAGTTCTTC. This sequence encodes CASSSETQRSEQFF.

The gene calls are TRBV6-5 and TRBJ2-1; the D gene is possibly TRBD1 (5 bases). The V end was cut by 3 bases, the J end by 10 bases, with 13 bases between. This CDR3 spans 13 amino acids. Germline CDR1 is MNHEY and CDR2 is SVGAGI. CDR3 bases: TGTGCCAGCAGTTATTTTCAGGGCCAGGAGCAGTTCTTC. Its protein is CASSYFQGQEQFF.

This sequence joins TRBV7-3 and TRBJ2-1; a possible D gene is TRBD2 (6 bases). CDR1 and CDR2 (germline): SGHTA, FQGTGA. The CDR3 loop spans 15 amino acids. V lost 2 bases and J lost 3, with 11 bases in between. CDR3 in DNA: TGTGCCAGCAGCTTACGCGGGGCAGTCTACAATGAGCAGTTCTTC. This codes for CASSLRGAVYNEQFF.

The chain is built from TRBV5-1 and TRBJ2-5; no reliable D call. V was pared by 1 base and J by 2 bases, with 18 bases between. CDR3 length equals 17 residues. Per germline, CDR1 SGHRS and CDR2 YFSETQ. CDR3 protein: CASSLLGWYYNQETQYF. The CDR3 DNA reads TGCGCCAGCAGCTTGCTTGGGTGGTACTACAATCAAGAGACCCAGTACTTC.

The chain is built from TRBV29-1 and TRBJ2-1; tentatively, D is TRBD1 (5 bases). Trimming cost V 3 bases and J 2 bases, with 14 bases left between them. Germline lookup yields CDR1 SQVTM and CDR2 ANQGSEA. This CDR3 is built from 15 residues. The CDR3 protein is CSVERQRPTYNEQFF. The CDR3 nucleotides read TGCAGCGTTGAGCGACAGCGTCCTACCTACAATGAGCAGTTCTTC.

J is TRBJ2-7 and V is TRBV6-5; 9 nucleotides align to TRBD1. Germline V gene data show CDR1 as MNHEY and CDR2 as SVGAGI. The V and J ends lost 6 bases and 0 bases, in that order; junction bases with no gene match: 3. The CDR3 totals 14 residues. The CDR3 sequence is CASRVQGASYEQYF. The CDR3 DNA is TGTGCCAGCAGGGTACAGGGGGCCTCCTACGAGCAGTACTTC.

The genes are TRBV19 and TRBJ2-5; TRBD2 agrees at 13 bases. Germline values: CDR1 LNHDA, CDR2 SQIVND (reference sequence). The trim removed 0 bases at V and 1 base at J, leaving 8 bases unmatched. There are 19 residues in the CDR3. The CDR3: CASSIDLTSGGPSQETQYF. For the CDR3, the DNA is TGTGCCAGTAGTATAGATCTGACTAGCGGGGGGCCTTCCCAAGAGACCCAGTACTTC. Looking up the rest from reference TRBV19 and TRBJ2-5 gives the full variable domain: DGGITQSPKYLFRKEGQNVTLSCEQNLNHDAMYWYRQDPGQGLRLIYYSQIVNDFQKGDIAEGYSVSREKKESFPLTVTSAQKNPTAFYLCASSIDLTSGGPSQETQYFGPGTRLLVL.

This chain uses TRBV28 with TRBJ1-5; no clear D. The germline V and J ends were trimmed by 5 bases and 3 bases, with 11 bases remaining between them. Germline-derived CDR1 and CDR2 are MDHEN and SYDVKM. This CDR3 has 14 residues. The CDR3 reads CASSQAPFNQPQHF. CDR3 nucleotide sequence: TGTGCCAGCAGTCAGGCGCCATTCAATCAGCCCCAGCATTTT.

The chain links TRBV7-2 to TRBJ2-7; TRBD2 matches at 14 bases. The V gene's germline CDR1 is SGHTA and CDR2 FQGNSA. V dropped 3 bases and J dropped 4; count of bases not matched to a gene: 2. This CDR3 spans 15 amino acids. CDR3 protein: CASSLTSGGGYEQYF. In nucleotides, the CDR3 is TGTGCCAGCAGCTTGACTAGCGGGGGGGGGTACGAGCAGTACTTC.

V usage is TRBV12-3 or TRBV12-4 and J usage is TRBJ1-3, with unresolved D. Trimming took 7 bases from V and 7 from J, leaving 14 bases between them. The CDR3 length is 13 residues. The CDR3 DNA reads TGTGCCAGCATGGCGGCGGCCCGGAACACCATATATTTT. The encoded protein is CASMAAARNTIYF.